What follows is one T cell receptor (beta chain) and its context. This clone has just a few counts. Its antigen is still unknown. No much larger clone is present one base from it, and per-base qualities are unavailable. Genomic DNA was isolated using the Qiagen DNeasy kit from unsorted PBMCs as well as from negatively selected CD4+ and CD8+ fractions. TCR beta CDR3 regions were amplified by immunoSEQ multiplex PCR using primers annealing to V and J segments. A synthetic immune receptor repertoire was used to minimize amplification bias, and any residual bias was removed computationally once sequencing was done. The study's own analysis went as follows. Repertoire diversity was quantified as the Shannon entropy index using custom Python scripts. The unsorted, CD4+ and CD8+ repertoires were each analyzed separately, with the exception of combined analyses, where CD4+ and CD8+ sequences were merged in silico. Clonal expansion was defined as a frequency increase of at least 2-fold after treatment compared with C1D1, and clones undetected at baseline were assigned a pseudocount of 0.5. Clones with 0 or 1 copy at C1D1 were classified as singleton clones, and clones with 2 or more copies were classified as non-singleton clones. Clones expanded in unsorted samples were labelled as CD4+, CD8+ or unknown by matching protein sequences in sorted samples from the same patient. Wilcoxon tests were applied to paired samples to test diversity changes from C1D1 to C4D1. What TCRdb holds here is the immuneACCESS table cut down to in-frame rearrangements. Part of the clones is not present; checked against another copy, under half of the missing clones reflect an unresolved V gene, and the others are unexplained. V and J calls and clone size are those listed in that table; D and trimming were worked out from the DNA. The sample table records under 30,000 clones; about 76% of these occur just once. The ten largest make up roughly 3.5% of the sample.

In light of the paper, this sample's time point label describes: cycle 2 day 1 (C2D1) of nivolumab. Every trial patient had relapsed following autologous stem cell transplantation, and prior brentuximab vedotin exposure was what differed among cohorts A, B and C. The trial cohort was composed of 56 patients with relapsed/refractory classical Hodgkin lymphoma, for whom complete response, partial response or progressive disease was recorded as best overall response. Trial patients were treated with single-agent nivolumab in the multi-cohort phase II CheckMate 205 trial. An independent review committee assessed best overall response using the 2007 International Working Group response criteria. PBMCs from the trial were collected at three points: immediately before nivolumab initiation (C1D1), and during therapy at cycle 2 day 1 and cycle 4 day 1. Peripheral blood was collected in 8 mL Vacutainer Cell Preparation Tubes, from which PBMCs were isolated by centrifugation and then cryopreserved.

These data are taken from a study of PD-1 blockade in classical Hodgkin lymphoma (dated by TCRdb to between 2020 and 2021). For context, the study as a whole: Nivolumab dosing was 3 mg/kg intravenously every 2 weeks, continuing until either disease progression or unacceptable toxicity. The study used TCR beta sequencing and CyTOF to define a peripheral blood immune signature of response to PD-1 blockade in classical Hodgkin lymphoma.

V is pared back by 5 bases and J by 5 bases, with 13 bases lying between the germline termini. The CDR3 goes from the cysteine to the phenylalanine over 14 residues. The kept DNA is CDR3 alone, 42 bases in frame from the first base. The germline V gene provides CDR1 SNHLY and CDR2 FYNNEI. The full study reports these points: A significant rise by C4D1 was seen in CD4+ but not CD8+ TCR diversity (p=0.0027 vs p=0.16), with the rise being most apparent in complete responders (p=0.02). Lower diversity was observed in patients in whom nivolumab was started less than 1 year after ASCT, and these patients were excluded from later analyses so that confounding by immune reconstitution would be avoided. Baseline TCR diversity was reported to be lower in newly diagnosed patients than in healthy donors and to be lower still in relapsed/refractory patients. Baseline diversity similar to that of newly diagnosed patients was observed in trial patients achieving complete response, whereas significantly lower diversity was observed in partial responders and progressors. The study was restricted to a single clinical trial cohort, and the causes of repertoire differences, possibly disease activity or prior therapy, were left undefined.

This specimen consisted of peripheral blood mononuclear cells (PBMCs), obtained before the second cycle of nivolumab. The sequence was collected from a human donor with classical Hodgkin lymphoma. The chain links TRBV2 with TRBJ2-1, with the D gene not clear enough to name. The CDR3: CASSTGADDNEQFF. The DNA sequence follows: TGTGCCAGCAGTACGGGCGCTGACGACAATGAGCAGTTCTTC.